The 19 T cell receptor beta chains listed next were all sequenced from one sample in a study of blood T cell repertoires in COVID-19. The protocol was immunoSEQ multiplex PCR, while the TCRdb copy is restricted to in-frame clones and leaves out a portion. This table has 150,000 to 200,000 clones, under 85% appearing once. The specimen was peripheral blood. Source of these receptors: an older woman with COVID-19, enrolled during active disease.

The chain employs TRBV27 and TRBJ2-1; a weak D match, TRBD2 (6 bases). The V end was cut by 7 bases, the J end by 9 bases, with 16 bases between. The CDR3 consists of 13 residues. The V gene's germline CDR1 is MNHEY and CDR2 SMNVEV (reference sequence). The CDR3: CASTGGAQGEQFF. CDR3 bases: TGTGCCAGCACCGGCGGGGCCCAGGGTGAGCAGTTCTTC.

The chain is built from TRBV5-4 and TRBJ2-3, with D unresolved. Germline CDR1 and CDR2: SGHNT and YYREEE (reference sequence). The CDR3 consists of 13 residues. V was clipped by 1 base and J by 1 base, with 4 bases between them. The CDR3 region is CASSLRGTDTQYF. The CDR3 region has the DNA TGTGCCAGCAGCTTGCGCGGCACAGATACGCAGTATTTT.

The J gene is TRBJ1-2, the V gene TRBV15, with 8 bases that match TRBD1. The V segment lost 0 bases and the J segment 7 bases; nucleotides outside the gene matches: 13. The germline V gene encodes CDR1 LNHNV and CDR2 YYDKDF (reference sequence). This CDR3 comprises 17 residues. The CDR3 sequence: CATSRDAQGRGRGGYTF. The CDR3 DNA reads as TGTGCCACCAGCAGAGATGCTCAGGGCAGGGGGCGTGGTGGCTACACCTTC. The complete variable domain, with remaining parts taken from reference TRBV15 and TRBJ1-2, reads DAMVIQNPRYQVTQFGKPVTLSCSQTLNHNVMYWYQQKSSQAPKLLFHYYDKDFNNEADTPDNFQSRRPNTSFCFLDIRSPGLGDTAMYLCATSRDAQGRGRGGYTFGSGTRLTVV.

V usage is TRBV14 and J usage is TRBJ2-7; 13 bases are shared with TRBD2. The CDR3 loop spans 19 amino acids. The junction had 19 bases not matched to a gene; V was cut back by 8 bases and J by 3 bases. The germline V gene has CDR1 SGHDN and CDR2 FVKESK. This CDR3 reads CASSKPGGTSGTGRYEQYF. The CDR3 DNA follows: TGTGCCAGCTCAAAACCGGGGGGGACTAGCGGGACGGGTCGCTACGAGCAGTACTTC.

The chain recombines TRBV5-1 with TRBJ2-7; the match to TRBD1 covers 8 bases. Germline V gives CDR1 SGHRS, CDR2 YFSETQ. The length of the CDR3 is 14 residues. J gave up 4 bases and V 4 bases, and 7 bases lay outside the gene matches. The CDR3 reads CASSEDRGVYEQYF. CDR3 in DNA: TGCGCCAGCAGCGAAGACAGGGGAGTGTACGAGCAGTACTTC.

This sequence joins TRBV3-1 (or the pseudogene TRBV3-2) and TRBJ1-4, with 9 bases that match TRBD1. The junction had 3 bases not matched to a gene; V was cut back by 7 bases and J by 6 bases. The CDR3 is 13 residues long. Germline V gene lookup returns CDR1 LGHDT and CDR2 YNNKEL (reference sequence). In DNA, the CDR3 is TGTGCCAGCACGACAGGGGGTTATGAAAAACTGTTTTTT. Translation gives CASTTGGYEKLFF.

The gene calls are TRBV27 and TRBJ2-1; 10 bases align to TRBD2. The length of the CDR3 is 17 residues. Unmatched junction bases numbered 7, after V lost 5 bases and J lost 0 bases. In germline, CDR1 is MNHEY, CDR2 SMNVEV (reference sequence). CDR3 sequence reads: CASSPPPSGSSYNEQFF. In DNA form, the CDR3 reads TGTGCCAGCAGTCCTCCTCCTAGCGGGAGCTCCTACAATGAGCAGTTCTTC.

The chain is built from TRBV19 and TRBJ1-5; no clear D gene. Germline-derived CDR1 and CDR2 are LNHDA and SQIVND (reference sequence). Trimming pared 1 base from V and 4 bases from J, leaving 11 bases between. The CDR3 spans 15 residues. In DNA form, the CDR3 reads TGTGCCAGTAGTATAGGCACCGGGTGGAATCAGCCCCAGCATTTT. As protein: CASSIGTGWNQPQHF. The variable domain in full, with the rest retrieved from reference TRBV19 and TRBJ1-5, is DGGITQSPKYLFRKEGQNVTLSCEQNLNHDAMYWYRQDPGQGLRLIYYSQIVNDFQKGDIAEGYSVSREKKESFPLTVTSAQKNPTAFYLCASSIGTGWNQPQHFGDGTRLSIL.

The rearrangement joins TRBV30 to TRBJ2-1; 9 nucleotides match TRBD2. This CDR3 is 13 amino acids long. Per germline, CDR1 GTSNPN and CDR2 SVGIG (reference sequence). With V trimmed by 4 bases and J by 7 bases, 5 bases remained unmatched. The CDR3 DNA follows: TGTGCCTGGAAACTAGCGGGTGGTAATGAGCAGTTCTTC. Protein: CAWKLAGGNEQFF.

J is TRBJ2-2 and V is TRBV9; 10 positions agree with TRBD2. This CDR3 spans 16 amino acids. Germline V gene sequence: CDR1 SGDLS, CDR2 YYNGEE. The ends lost 4 bases at V and 5 bases at J; junction bases unmatched: 8. This chain's CDR3 is CASSYSGRLYTGELFF. The CDR3 DNA reads as TGTGCCAGCAGCTATAGCGGGAGGCTATATACCGGGGAGCTGTTTTTT.

The rearrangement joins TRBV5-1 to TRBJ2-5, with D perhaps TRBD1 (6 bases). V lost 1 base and J 7 bases, leaving 20 bases between the germline ends. CDR1 is SGHRS, CDR2 YFSETQ, per germline. CDR3 length: 16 amino acids. CDR3 bases: TGCGCCAGCAGCTTGAGGGGTCTACAGGGTGGGGGGACCCAGTACTTC. It specifies CASSLRGLQGGGTQYF.

The rearrangement joins TRBV29-1 to TRBJ2-5; 10 bases agree with TRBD1. The CDR3 extends over 15 amino acids. CDR1 and CDR2 (germline): SQVTM, ANQGSEA. V was clipped by 4 bases and J by 5 bases; unmatched bases: 10. CDR3 sequence reads: CSVVLPGQGYETQYF. CDR3 DNA: TGCAGCGTTGTTCTACCGGGACAGGGGTATGAGACCCAGTACTTC.

J is TRBJ1-4 and V is TRBV28; TRBD1 matches 8 bases. Germline V gives CDR1 MDHEN, CDR2 SYDVKM. V gave up 4 bases and J gave up 3 bases; unmatched junction bases: 10. This CDR3 has 17 residues. The CDR3 spells CASSSDRAGLANEKLFF. The CDR3 nucleotides read TGTGCCAGCAGTTCGGACAGGGCGGGATTGGCTAATGAAAAACTGTTTTTT.

This rearrangement joins TRBV28 to TRBJ1-2; 8 bases are shared with TRBD1. The germline CDR1 and CDR2 sequences are MDHEN and SYDVKM. Trimming took 5 bases from V and 14 from J; bases not matched to a gene: 10. The CDR3 covers 12 residues. The DNA for the CDR3 is TGTGCCAGCAGTCACACTGACAGGGGAGTAACCTTC. It specifies CASSHTDRGVTF.

The rearrangement joins TRBV11-2 to TRBJ2-7, with 8 bases lining up with TRBD1. V lost 3 bases to trimming and J lost 3 bases; unmatched junction nucleotides: 4. This CDR3 spans 14 amino acids. Germline V gives CDR1 SGHAT, CDR2 FQNNGV. As DNA, the CDR3 is TGTGCCAGCAGCTTGGAACAGGGGGGCTACGAGCAGTACTTC. This sequence encodes CASSLEQGGYEQYF.

The chain uses TRBV5-1 and TRBJ1-4; D remains ambiguous. Germline values: CDR1 SGHRS, CDR2 YFSETQ. The CDR3 contains 15 residues. The V and J ends lost 2 bases and 8 bases respectively, with 16 bases between them. As DNA, the CDR3 is TGCGCCAGCAGCTTTGCGGGAAACGCGGGGGAAAAACTGTTTTTT. Amino acids: CASSFAGNAGEKLFF.

The genes are TRBV7-2 and TRBJ2-1; 9 nucleotides agree with TRBD2. Per germline, CDR1 SGHTA and CDR2 FQGNSA. CDR3 size: 18 residues. Losses at the gene ends were 1 base for V and 6 bases for J; bases not matched to a gene: 13. The CDR3 is CASSLVVLGLAGFNEQFF. The CDR3 DNA reads TGTGCCAGCAGCTTAGTTGTTCTAGGGCTAGCGGGGTTCAATGAGCAGTTCTTC. Based on the CDR3 plus reference TRBV7-2 and TRBJ2-1, the full variable domain is GAGVSQSPSNKVTEKGKDVELRCDPISGHTALYWYRQSLGQGLEFLIYFQGNSAPDKSGLPSDRFSAERTGGSVSTLTIQRTQQEDSAVYLCASSLVVLGLAGFNEQFFGPGTRLTVL.

This clone was observed once. The chain is built from TRBV7-2 and TRBJ2-5, with a weak D call TRBD2 (5 bases). Trimming took off 5 bases at V and 5 bases at J, with 12 bases between the two ends. This CDR3 region has 13 residues. Germline V CDR1 and CDR2: SGHTA, FQGNSA. The CDR3 sequence: CASSMGIAETQYF. Written as DNA, the CDR3 is TGTGCCAGCAGCATGGGGATAGCGGAGACCCAGTACTTC.

By share, this clone ranks as medium-sized. This chain uses TRBV18 with TRBJ2-3; unclear D gene. The CDR3 extends over 16 amino acids. V was clipped by 4 bases and J by 2 bases, with 16 bases between them. Germline-derived CDR1 and CDR2 are KGHSH and LQKENI. The CDR3 is CASSLEAALLTDTQYF. CDR3 DNA: TGTGCCAGCTCACTTGAAGCAGCGCTGCTCACAGATACGCAGTATTTT.